The rows below give T cell receptor beta chains drawn from one sample of a study of CD8 T cells in Susac syndrome. Each CDR3 protein is one row after TCRdb ran MiXCR on the immunoSEQ multiplex PCR reads. Here the sample spans some 100,000 distinct CDR3 sequences, about 92% being singletons. The sample was CD4+ T cells from PBMCs. The receptors here all came from a human donor with multiple sclerosis. Each CDR3 is given with its conserved first and last residue. D genes are given only for firm matches.

j_call v_call d_call cdr3_aa
TRBJ1-2 TRBV29-1 TRBD1 CSVEGVGGGYGYTF
TRBJ2-7 TRBV4-1 NA CASSPPGVGYEQYF
TRBJ1-2 TRBV19 NA CIPPGTSLNYGYTF
TRBJ1-5 TRBV7-3 NA CASSLQLNQPQHF
TRBJ2-5 TRBV12-3/TRBV12-4 NA CASSPSGTLGETQYF
TRBJ1-1 TRBV29-1 NA CSVEKGGDTEAFF
TRBJ2-2 TRBV29-1 NA CSVEVGQNTGELFF
TRBJ1-2 TRBV6-5 NA CASSYGPGLGYGYTF
TRBJ1-1 TRBV3-1 NA CASSRRMNTEAFF
TRBJ2-1 TRBV7-2 TRBD1 CASSLRQGDHNEQFF
TRBJ1-1 TRBV29-1 NA CSVGGGAKNTEAFF
TRBJ2-1 TRBV11-3 TRBD2 CASSLRRLAGGEYNEQFF
TRBJ2-7 TRBV6-5 NA CASSYLWGASSDYEQYF
TRBJ2-7 TRBV11-2 TRBD1 CASSLDPGGFYEQYF
TRBJ1-2 TRBV30 NA CAWSPHNYGYTF
TRBJ1-3 TRBV10-3 NA CAISEGQNSGNTIYF
TRBJ2-5 TRBV18 NA CASSRLFERGETQYF
TRBJ2-7 TRBV11-2 NA CASSDTYEQYF